The clone carrying this T cell receptor beta chain was observed many times. The antigen remains undetermined. This specimen comes from a study of T cell repertoires in cytomegalovirus infection. Study in general: It can be stated that public TCR beta signatures indicated CMV infection as well as a matching HLA type. Study-level points and caveats: The ex vivo response showed dominance by HLA-C-restricted CMV-specific TCR beta clonotypes. Cumulative frequency (of public TCR beta family members) identified carriers of CMV plus the relevant HLA.

The germline V gene has CDR1 MNHEY and CDR2 SVGAGI. There are 16 residues in the CDR3. V lost 0 bases, J lost 5 bases, and 16 bases lay in between. From the reads, TCRdb called clonotypes with MiXCR, one entry per CDR3 protein. The sample contains approximately 130,000 distinct CDR3 sequences, 7.5% to 9% of which appear only once. V usage is TRBV6-5 and J usage is TRBJ1-2; the D gene is possibly TRBD1 (6 bases). What was sequenced was PBMCs. The TCR comes from a human donor in good health (CMV status not recorded). Some clones in this sample may be carry-over from other donors' samples. The CDR3 region is CASSYSRGSRTYGYTF. In DNA, the CDR3 is TGTGCCAGCAGTTACTCGAGGGGGTCCCGAACGTATGGCTACACCTTC.